This T cell receptor (beta chain) was sequenced in a study of cytomegalovirus exposure and HLA in healthy donors (dated by TCRdb to about 2017). The study in broad terms: According to a later analysis, the 100 to 150 validation repertoires were produced on the same platform as the 600 to 850 repertoires of the first cohort. To predict cytomegalovirus infection status, the study combined high-throughput TCR immunosequencing, statistical association of individual TCRs with disease status, and machine learning. The study aimed to test whether signatures of past pathogen exposure could be identified by cataloging public T cell receptors. In addition to the first cohort of 666 subjects, a separate validation cohort of 100 to 150 different subjects was used.

General conclusions and limits of the study: Of the cluster scores, approximately 95% were above 0 in a later analysis, which found that TCRs clustered in the first cohort also tended to co-occur in the 110 or so validation repertoires. Three of the identified cytomegalovirus-associated TCR beta chains were confirmed in vitro to be specific for cytomegalovirus antigens. In the study, approximately 150 TCR beta chains were listed as associated with cytomegalovirus. Most TCR sequences were seen in very few donors, while some public TCRs were found in many individuals. The classifier was reported to diagnose cytomegalovirus status with high specificity and sensitivity in both the original and validation cohorts. It was suggested by the authors that the approach could potentially be generalized to other disease states and immunological phenotypes. A later analysis lacked HLA typing for the validation cohort, so it scored co-occurrence in that cohort across all 110 or so repertoires.

Library preparation was by the immunoSEQ multiplex PCR assay. In the authors' own workflow: A statistical classification framework was developed to diagnose cytomegalovirus status using the catalog of TCR beta chain sequences. The table comes from immuneACCESS by way of TCRdb, which keeps in-frame sequences with V and J called. Part of the clones is missing from these tables; in studies checked, under half for an unresolved V gene and the rest for unknown reasons. D and trimming were read from the DNA, whereas the V and J calls and clone size are those reported in that table. Recorded for this sample are some 340,000 clones; about 85% of them occurred a single time. The ten largest account for approximately 1.2% of the sample. Of note for this clone: Its antigen remains unidentified. Base qualities are not recorded, but no much larger clone differs from it by a single base.

Donors formed part of the validation cohort, which comprised 120 or so subjects and was distinct from the first cohort of 666 subjects. Source material: PBMCs. The receptor's source is a woman younger than 45 in good health and CMV-seropositive.

The sequenced DNA: TGCGCCAGCAGCGCAGGAATAAGCTCCTACGAGCAGTACTTC. This encodes CASSAGISSYEQYF. The chain uses TRBV5-1 and TRBJ2-7, with the D gene uncertain. For CDR1 and CDR2, the germline V gene lists SGHRS and YFSETQ. V sheds 4 bases and J sheds 0 bases, leaving 11 bases between their ends. Measured from the cysteine to the phenylalanine, the CDR3 is 14 residues long. The DNA shown is the 42-base CDR3, in frame from base 1.